The sequence of this TCR beta chain was determined in a study of shared clonotypes between healthy human individuals. The CDR3 consists of 17 residues. V shed 4 bases and J 7 bases; nucleotides not matched to a gene: 15. The V gene's germline CDR1 is SGDLS and CDR2 YYNGEE. Sequencing was performed with immunoSEQ multiplex PCR; in TCRdb, only in-frame clones are kept and a portion is missing. The data contain about 470,000 clones, roughly three quarters of them seen just once; the ten biggest clones take up 13%. This chain joins TRBV9 and TRBJ2-1; 9 bases match TRBD2. The source material was PBMCs. The sequence derives from a woman in her 40s in good health. Some clones in this sample may be carry-over from other donors' samples. The CDR3 here is CASSTLAGVPRRNEQFF. CDR3 coding DNA: TGTGCCAGCAGCACCTTAGCGGGAGTACCCCGTCGGAATGAGCAGTTCTTC.